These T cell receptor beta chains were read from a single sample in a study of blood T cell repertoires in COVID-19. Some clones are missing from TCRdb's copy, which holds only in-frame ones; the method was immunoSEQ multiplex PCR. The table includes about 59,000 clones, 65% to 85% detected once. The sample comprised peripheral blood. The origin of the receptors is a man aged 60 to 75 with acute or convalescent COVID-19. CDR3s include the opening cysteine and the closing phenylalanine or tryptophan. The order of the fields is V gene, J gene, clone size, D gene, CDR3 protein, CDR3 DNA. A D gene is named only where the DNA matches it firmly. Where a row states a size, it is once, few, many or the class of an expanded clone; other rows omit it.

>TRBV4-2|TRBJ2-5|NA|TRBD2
CASSQGAGTSGDTQYF
TGTGCCAGCAGCCAGGGGGCCGGGACTAGCGGGGATACCCAGTACTTC
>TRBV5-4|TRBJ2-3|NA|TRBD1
CASSLAGTGADTQYF
TGTGCCAGCAGCTTGGCCGGGACAGGGGCAGATACGCAGTATTTT
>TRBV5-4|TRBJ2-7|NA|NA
CASSLKGQTYEQYF
TGTGCCAGCAGCTTGAAAGGACAGACCTACGAGCAGTACTTC
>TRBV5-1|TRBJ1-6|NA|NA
CASSWTSNSPLHF
TGCGCCAGCAGCTGGACTTCTAATTCACCCCTCCACTTT
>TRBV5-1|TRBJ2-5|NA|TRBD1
CASSYTGVETQYF
TGCGCCAGCAGTTATACAGGGGTGGAGACCCAGTACTTC
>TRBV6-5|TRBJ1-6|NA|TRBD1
CASRDRDNSPLHF
TGTGCCAGCCGGGACAGAGATAATTCACCCCTCCACTTT
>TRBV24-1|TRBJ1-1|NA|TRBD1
CATSDSNRGWVNTEAFF
TGTGCCACCAGTGATTCAAACAGGGGGTGGGTGAACACTGAAGCTTTCTTT
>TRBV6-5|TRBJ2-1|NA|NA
CASEPQGLGEQFF
TGTGCCAGCGAACCGCAGGGGCTGGGTGAGCAGTTCTTC
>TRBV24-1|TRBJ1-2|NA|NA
CATSETGWDGYTF
TGTGCCACCAGTGAAACAGGGTGGGATGGCTACACCTTC
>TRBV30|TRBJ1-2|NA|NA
CAWSVRGSQNYGYTF
TGTGCCTGGAGTGTAAGGGGTTCTCAGAACTATGGCTACACCTTC
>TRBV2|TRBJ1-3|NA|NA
CASSGVNSGNTIYF
TGTGCCAGCTCAGGCGTTAACTCTGGAAACACCATATATTTT
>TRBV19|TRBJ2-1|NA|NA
CASSRPGQTSNEQFF
TGTGCCAGTTCGCGACCGGGACAAACTTCCAATGAGCAGTTCTTC
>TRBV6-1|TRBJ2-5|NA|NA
CASSEARHREVYF
TGTGCCAGCAGTGAAGCGAGACACAGGGAAGTGTACTTC
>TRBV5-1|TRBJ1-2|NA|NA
CASSLFPGDYGYTF
TGCGCCAGCAGCTTGTTTCCCGGAGACTATGGCTACACCTTC
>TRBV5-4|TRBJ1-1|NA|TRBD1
CASSLYSRGLTEAFF
TGTGCCAGCAGCTTATACTCTAGGGGGCTAACTGAAGCTTTCTTT
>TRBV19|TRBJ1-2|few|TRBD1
CASSVQGANYGYTF
TGTGCCAGTAGTGTACAGGGGGCTAACTATGGCTACACCTTC
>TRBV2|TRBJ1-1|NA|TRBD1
CASIKGQGRNTEAFF
TGTGCCAGCATCAAGGGACAGGGAAGGAACACTGAAGCTTTCTTT
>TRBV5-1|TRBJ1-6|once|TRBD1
CASSPRLQGGDSPLHF
TGCGCCAGCAGCCCGCGATTACAGGGGGGGGATTCACCCCTCCACTTT
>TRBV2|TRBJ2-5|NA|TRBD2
CASTPKQAGTSVTQYF
TGTGCCAGCACCCCAAAACAGGCGGGGACTAGCGTGACCCAGTACTTC
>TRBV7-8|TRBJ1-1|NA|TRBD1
CASSFGTGQAFF
TGTGCCAGCAGCTTCGGGACAGGGCAAGCTTTCTTT
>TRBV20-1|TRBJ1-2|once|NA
CSASSEANYGYTF
TGCAGTGCTAGTAGTGAAGCCAACTATGGCTACACCTTC
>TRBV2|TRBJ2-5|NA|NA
CASSRGGQETQYF
TGTGCCAGCTCACGGGGTGGTCAAGAGACCCAGTACTTC
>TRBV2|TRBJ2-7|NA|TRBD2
CASSQLGTSGVQYF
TGTGCCAGCAGTCAACTTGGGACTAGCGGGGTGCAGTACTTC
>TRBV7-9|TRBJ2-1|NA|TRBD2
CASSFEAGGPHEQFF
TGTGCCAGCAGCTTCGAAGCGGGGGGGCCCCATGAGCAGTTCTTC
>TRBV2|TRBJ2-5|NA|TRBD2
CASTPGGSPRTQYF
TGTGCCAGCACCCCGGGGGGATCGCCTCGGACCCAGTACTTC
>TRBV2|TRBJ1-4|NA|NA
CASRRRGEKLFF
TGTGCCAGCCGTCGACGCGGTGAAAAACTGTTTTTT
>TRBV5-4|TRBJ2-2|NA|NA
CASSPLGGAIAGELFF
TGTGCCAGCAGCCCACTGGGGGGGGCAATCGCCGGGGAGCTGTTTTTT
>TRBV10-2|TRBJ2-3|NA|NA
CASSRGRGTTDTQYF
TGCGCCAGCTCCCGGGGGCGGGGGACCACAGATACGCAGTATTTT
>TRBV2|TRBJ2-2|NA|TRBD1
CASSPGQQTGELFF
TGTGCCAGCAGCCCGGGACAGCAAACCGGGGAGCTGTTTTTT
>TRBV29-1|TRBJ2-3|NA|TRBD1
CSGDRDTDTQYF
TGCAGCGGAGACAGGGACACAGATACGCAGTATTTT
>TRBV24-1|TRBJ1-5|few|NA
CATSDPRAGAQPQHF
TGTGCCACCAGTGATCCTAGGGCTGGGGCACAGCCCCAGCATTTT
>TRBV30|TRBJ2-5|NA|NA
CAWIAKSDIWVIETQYF
TGTGCCTGGATCGCTAAATCGGACATCTGGGTAATCGAGACCCAGTACTTC
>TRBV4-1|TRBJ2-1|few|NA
CASSQGSLRREQFF
TGCGCCAGCAGCCAAGGCTCCCTTCGGAGGGAGCAGTTCTTC
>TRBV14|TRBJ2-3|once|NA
CASSLGATDTQYF
TGTGCCAGCAGCCTTGGAGCAACAGATACGCAGTATTTT